This T cell receptor (beta chain) was sequenced for a study of cytomegalovirus exposure and HLA in healthy donors. Points from the study as a whole: The investigators catalogued 164 TCR beta chains as cytomegalovirus-associated.

J lost 6 bases, V lost 4 bases, and 8 bases had no gene match. Germline values: CDR1 SGHVS, CDR2 FQNEAQ. The CDR3 totals 14 residues. Vbeta (60) and Jbeta (13) primers were used in the PCR. Assay used: immunoSEQ multiplex PCR; TCRdb lists only in-frame clones, some missing. Of fewer than 150,000 clones listed, approximately 73% are singletons. As regards this clone: Its antigen is not identified. Other DNA sequences in the sample encode the same CDR3.

The chain employs TRBV7-8 and TRBJ2-7, with TRBD2 identical over 8 bases. Sequencing input: PBMCs. This clonotype was obtained from a human donor in good health. DNA of the CDR3: TGTGCCAGCAGCTCAACGGGAGGGCCCGGCGAGCAGTACTTC. It codes for CASSSTGGPGEQYF.